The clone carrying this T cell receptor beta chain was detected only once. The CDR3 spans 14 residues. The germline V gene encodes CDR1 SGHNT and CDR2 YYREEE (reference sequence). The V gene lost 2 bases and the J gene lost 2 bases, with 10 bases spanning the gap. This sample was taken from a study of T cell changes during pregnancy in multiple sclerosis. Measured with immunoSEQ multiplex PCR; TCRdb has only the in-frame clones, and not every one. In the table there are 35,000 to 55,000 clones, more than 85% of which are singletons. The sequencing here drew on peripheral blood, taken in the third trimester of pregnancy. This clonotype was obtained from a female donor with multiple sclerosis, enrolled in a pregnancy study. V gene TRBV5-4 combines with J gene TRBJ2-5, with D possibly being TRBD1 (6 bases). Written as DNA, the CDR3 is TGTGCCAGCAGCTTTCGACAGGAACAAGAGACCCAGTACTTC. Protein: CASSFRQEQETQYF.